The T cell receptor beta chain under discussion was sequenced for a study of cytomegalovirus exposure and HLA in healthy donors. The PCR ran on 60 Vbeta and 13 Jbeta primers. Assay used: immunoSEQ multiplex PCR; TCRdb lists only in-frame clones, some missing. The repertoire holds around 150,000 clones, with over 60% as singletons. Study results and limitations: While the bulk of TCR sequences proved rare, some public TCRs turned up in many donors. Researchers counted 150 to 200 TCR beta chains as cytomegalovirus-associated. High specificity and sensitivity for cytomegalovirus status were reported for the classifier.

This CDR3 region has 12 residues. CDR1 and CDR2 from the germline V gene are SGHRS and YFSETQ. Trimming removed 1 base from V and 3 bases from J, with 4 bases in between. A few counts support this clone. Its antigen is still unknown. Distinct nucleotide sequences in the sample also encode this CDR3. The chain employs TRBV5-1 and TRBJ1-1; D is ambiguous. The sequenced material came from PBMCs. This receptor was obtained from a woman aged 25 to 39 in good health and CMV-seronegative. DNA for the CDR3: TGCGCCAGCAGCTTGACGGACACTGAAGCTTTCTTT. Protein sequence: CASSLTDTEAFF.